The subject of this entry is one TCR beta chain. This sample was taken from a study of blood T cell repertoires in COVID-19. Study summary: Acute and convalescent COVID-19 specimens originated in the United States, Italy and Spain. T cells, B-cell-depleted T cells, or PBMCs supplied cDNA or gDNA.

As originally analysed: How many nucleated cells were present was estimated from reference gene primer amplification. Generated by immunoSEQ multiplex PCR, the TCRdb table keeps only in-frame clones and is missing some. Clone size and V and J calls were adopted from that table, with D and trimming inferred from the DNA. The table records about 140,000 clones, over 60% of them present only once. V gave up 4 bases and J gave up 4 bases, with 6 bases separating them. The CDR3 consists of 12 residues. The V gene's germline CDR1 is LGHDT and CDR2 YNNKEL (reference sequence). The chain uses TRBV3-1 (or the pseudogene TRBV3-2) and TRBJ2-3; D remains ambiguous. The receptor was derived from a man aged 80 or over with acute or convalescent COVID-19. The material sequenced was peripheral blood. The CDR3 spells CASSPHSDTQYF. DNA for the CDR3: TGTGCCAGCAGCCCTCACTCAGATACGCAGTATTTT.